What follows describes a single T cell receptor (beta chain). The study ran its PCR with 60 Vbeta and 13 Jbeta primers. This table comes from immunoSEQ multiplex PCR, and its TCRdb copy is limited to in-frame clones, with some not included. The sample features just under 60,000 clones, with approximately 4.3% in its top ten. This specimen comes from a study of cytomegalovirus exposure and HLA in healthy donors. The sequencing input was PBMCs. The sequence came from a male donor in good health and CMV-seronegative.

Here the CDR3 reads CASRPVQGAFQPQHF. The CDR3 nucleotides read TGTGCCAGTAGACCCGTCCAGGGGGCGTTTCAGCCCCAGCATTTT. V gene TRBV19 combines with J gene TRBJ1-5, with 8 bases lining up with TRBD1. This CDR3 is built from 15 residues. V lost 6 bases, J lost 6 bases, and 10 bases stayed unmatched. Germline V gene sequence: CDR1 LNHDA, CDR2 SQIVND (reference sequence).